This record covers a single T cell receptor (beta chain). Its antigen is as yet unknown. The sort gate was single viable CD3+CD4+CD8-CD45RO+ cells for memory CD4+ T cells. This specimen belongs to a study of memory CD4+ T cells and cytomegalovirus serostatus. At the level of the study: Healthy Belgian adult donors included about 10 CMV-positive and 24 CMV-negative people. Study findings and constraints: The CMV-associated TCR signature appears largely within the CD4+ memory repertoire. Of approximately 150 reported CMV TCRbeta sequences, roughly 67 were found in memory CD4+ repertoires.

Per germline, CDR1 DFQATT and CDR2 SNEGSKA (reference sequence). Trimming removed 8 bases from V and 8 bases from J, with 10 bases in between. The CDR3 loop spans 10 amino acids. Methods used by the authors: After removing out-of-frame reads, 2 million to 2.5 million distinct TCRbeta sequences remained. Sequenced by immunoSEQ multiplex PCR; TCRdb stores in-frame clones only, minus some. V and J calls plus clone size are reproduced from that table; the DNA served to infer D and trimming. The sample shows around 60,000 clones, approximately 77% of them seen only once. The sequenced sample consisted of memory CD4+ T cells from blood. This clonotype was obtained from an adult in good health and CMV-seronegative. Some clones in this sample may be carry-over from other donors' samples. The chain uses TRBV20-1 and TRBJ2-1; no definite D call. For the CDR3, the DNA is TGCAGTCCCGTAAGGGATGAGCAGTTCTTC. Translated, it gives CSPVRDEQFF.